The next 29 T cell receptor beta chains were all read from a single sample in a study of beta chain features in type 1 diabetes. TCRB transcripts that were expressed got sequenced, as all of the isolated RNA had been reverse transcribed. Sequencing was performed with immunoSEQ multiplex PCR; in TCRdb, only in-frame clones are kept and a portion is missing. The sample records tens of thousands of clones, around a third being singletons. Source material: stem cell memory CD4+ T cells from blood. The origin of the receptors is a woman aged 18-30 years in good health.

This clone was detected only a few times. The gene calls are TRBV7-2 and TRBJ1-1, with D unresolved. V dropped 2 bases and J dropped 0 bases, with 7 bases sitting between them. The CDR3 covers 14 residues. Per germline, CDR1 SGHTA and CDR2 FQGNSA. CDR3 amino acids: CASSLNWLNTEAFF. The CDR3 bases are TGTGCCAGCAGCTTAAACTGGTTGAACACTGAAGCTTTCTTT.

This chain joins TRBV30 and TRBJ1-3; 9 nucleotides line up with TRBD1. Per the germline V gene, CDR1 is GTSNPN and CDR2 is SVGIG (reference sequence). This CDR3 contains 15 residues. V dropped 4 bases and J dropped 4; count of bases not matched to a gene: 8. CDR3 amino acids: CAWNKQGAHGNTIYF. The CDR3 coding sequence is TGTGCCTGGAACAAACAGGGGGCTCACGGAAACACCATATATTTT.

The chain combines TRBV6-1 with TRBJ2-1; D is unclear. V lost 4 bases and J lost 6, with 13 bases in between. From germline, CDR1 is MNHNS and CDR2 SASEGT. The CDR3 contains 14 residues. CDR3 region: CASSGHILINEQFF. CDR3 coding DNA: TGTGCCAGCAGTGGCCACATACTAATCAATGAGCAGTTCTTC.

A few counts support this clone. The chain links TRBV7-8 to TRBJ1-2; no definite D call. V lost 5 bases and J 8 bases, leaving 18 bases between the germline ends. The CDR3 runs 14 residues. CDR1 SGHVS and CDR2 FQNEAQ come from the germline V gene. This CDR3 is CASSGGMSYRGYTF. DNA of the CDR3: TGTGCCAGCAGCGGAGGGATGAGTTATCGGGGCTACACCTTC.

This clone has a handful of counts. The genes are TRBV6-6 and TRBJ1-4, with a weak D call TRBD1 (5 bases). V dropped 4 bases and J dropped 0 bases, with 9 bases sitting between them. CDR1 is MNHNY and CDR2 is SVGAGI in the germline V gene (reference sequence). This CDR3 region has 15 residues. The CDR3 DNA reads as TGTGCCAGCAGTTGGGCAGGGACAACTAATGAAAAACTGTTTTTT. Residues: CASSWAGTTNEKLFF.

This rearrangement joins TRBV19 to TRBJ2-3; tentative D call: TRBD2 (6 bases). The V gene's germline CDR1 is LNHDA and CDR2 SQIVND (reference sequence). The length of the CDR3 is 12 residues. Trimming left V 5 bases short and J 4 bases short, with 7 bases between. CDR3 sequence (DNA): TGTGCCAGTAGTTCGGGGGCAGATACGCAGTATTTT. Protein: CASSSGADTQYF.

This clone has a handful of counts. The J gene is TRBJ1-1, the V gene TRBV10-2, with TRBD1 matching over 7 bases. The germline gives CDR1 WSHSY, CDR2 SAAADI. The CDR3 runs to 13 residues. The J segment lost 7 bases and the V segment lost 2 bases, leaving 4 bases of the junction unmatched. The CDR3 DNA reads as TGCGCCAGCAGTGAGGCAGACAGGGTTGAAGCTTTCTTT. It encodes CASSEADRVEAFF.

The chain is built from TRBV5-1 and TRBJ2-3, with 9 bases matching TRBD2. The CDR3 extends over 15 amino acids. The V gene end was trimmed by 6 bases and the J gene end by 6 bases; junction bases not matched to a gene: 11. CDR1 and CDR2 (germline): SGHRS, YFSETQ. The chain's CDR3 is CASKSGGQPGDTQYF. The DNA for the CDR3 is TGCGCCAGCAAAAGCGGGGGGCAACCGGGGGATACGCAGTATTTT.

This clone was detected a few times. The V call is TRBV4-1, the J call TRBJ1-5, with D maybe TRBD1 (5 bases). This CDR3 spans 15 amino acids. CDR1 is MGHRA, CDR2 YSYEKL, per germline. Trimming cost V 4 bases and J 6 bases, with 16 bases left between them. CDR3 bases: TGCGCCAGCAGCCCTTCGATGCAGGGTGGTCAGCCCCAGCATTTT. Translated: CASSPSMQGGQPQHF.

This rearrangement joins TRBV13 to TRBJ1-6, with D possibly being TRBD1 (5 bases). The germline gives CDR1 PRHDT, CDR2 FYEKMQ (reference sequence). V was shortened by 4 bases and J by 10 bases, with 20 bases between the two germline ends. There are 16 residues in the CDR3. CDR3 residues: CASSSLIGHIRSPLHF. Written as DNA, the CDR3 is TGTGCCAGCAGCTCCTTGATCGGACATATCCGATCACCCCTCCACTTT.

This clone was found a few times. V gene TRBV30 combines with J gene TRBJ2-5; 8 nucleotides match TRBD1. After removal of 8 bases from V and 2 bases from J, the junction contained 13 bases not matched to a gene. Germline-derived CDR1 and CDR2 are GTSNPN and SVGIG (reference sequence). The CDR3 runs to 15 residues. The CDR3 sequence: CAGYLTGQAQETQYF. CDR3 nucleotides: TGTGCCGGATACCTAACGGGACAGGCACAAGAGACCCAGTACTTC.

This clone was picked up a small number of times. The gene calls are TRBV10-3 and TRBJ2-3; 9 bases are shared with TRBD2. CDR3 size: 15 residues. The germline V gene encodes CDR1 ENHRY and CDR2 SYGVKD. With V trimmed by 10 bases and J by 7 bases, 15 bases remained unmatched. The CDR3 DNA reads TGTGCCACCAATCAAGGTAGCGGGAGTAGAAATACGCAGTATTTT. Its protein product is CATNQGSGSRNTQYF.

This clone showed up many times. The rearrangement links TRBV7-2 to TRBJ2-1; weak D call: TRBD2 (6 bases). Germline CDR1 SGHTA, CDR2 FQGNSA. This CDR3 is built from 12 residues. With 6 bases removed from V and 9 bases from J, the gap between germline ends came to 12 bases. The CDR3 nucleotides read TGTGCCAGCAGACTTACTAGCAGTGAGCAGTTCTTC. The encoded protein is CASRLTSSEQFF. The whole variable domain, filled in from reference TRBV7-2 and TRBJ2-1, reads GAGVSQSPSNKVTEKGKDVELRCDPISGHTALYWYRQSLGQGLEFLIYFQGNSAPDKSGLPSDRFSAERTGGSVSTLTIQRTQQEDSAVYLCASRLTSSEQFFGPGTRLTVL.

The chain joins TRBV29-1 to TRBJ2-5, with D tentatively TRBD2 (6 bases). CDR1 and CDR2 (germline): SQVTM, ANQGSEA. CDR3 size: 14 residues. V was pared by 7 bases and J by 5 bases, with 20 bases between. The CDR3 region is CSAAPGEQGETQYF. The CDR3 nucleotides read TGCAGCGCGGCCCCGGGGGAGCAAGGCGAGACCCAGTACTTC.

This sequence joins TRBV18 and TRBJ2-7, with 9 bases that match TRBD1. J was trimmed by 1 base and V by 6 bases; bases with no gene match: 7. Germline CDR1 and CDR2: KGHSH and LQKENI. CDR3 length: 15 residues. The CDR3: CASSPGQGTSYEQYF. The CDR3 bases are TGTGCCAGCTCCCCGGGACAGGGCACATCCTACGAGCAGTACTTC.

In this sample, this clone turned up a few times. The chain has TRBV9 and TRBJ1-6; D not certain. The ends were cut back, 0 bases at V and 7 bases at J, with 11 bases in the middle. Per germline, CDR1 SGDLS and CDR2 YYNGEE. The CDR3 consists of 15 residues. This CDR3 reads CASSVVGDGNSPLHF. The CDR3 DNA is TGTGCCAGCAGCGTAGTCGGGGATGGAAATTCACCCCTCCACTTT.

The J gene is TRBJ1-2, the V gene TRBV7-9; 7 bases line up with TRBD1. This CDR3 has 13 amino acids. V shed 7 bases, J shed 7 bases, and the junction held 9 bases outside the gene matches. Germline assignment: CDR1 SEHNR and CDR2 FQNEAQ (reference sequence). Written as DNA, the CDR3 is TGTGCCAGCACTCAGACAGGGATGGTTGGCTACACCTTC. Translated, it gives CASTQTGMVGYTF.

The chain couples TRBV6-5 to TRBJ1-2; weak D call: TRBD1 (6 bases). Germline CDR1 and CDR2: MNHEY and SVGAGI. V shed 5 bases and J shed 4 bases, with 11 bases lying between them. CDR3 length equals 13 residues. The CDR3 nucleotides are TGTGCCAGCAGTCCTACAGGGTTCTATGGCTACACCTTC. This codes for CASSPTGFYGYTF.

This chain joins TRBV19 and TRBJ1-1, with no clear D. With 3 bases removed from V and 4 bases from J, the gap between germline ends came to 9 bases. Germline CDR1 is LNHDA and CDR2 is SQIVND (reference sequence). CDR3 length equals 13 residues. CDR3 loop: CASSIAGGTEAFF. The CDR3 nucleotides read TGTGCCAGTAGTATCGCGGGTGGCACTGAAGCTTTCTTT.

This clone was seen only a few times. CDR3: CASSQEAQDTEAFF. For the CDR3, the DNA is TGCGCCAGCAGCCAAGAGGCACAGGACACTGAAGCTTTCTTT. V gene TRBV4-1 combines with J gene TRBJ1-1, with D perhaps TRBD1 (5 bases). The V gene's germline CDR1 is MGHRA and CDR2 YSYEKL. The CDR3 is made up of 14 amino acids. With 0 bases removed from V and 3 bases from J, the gap between germline ends came to 8 bases.

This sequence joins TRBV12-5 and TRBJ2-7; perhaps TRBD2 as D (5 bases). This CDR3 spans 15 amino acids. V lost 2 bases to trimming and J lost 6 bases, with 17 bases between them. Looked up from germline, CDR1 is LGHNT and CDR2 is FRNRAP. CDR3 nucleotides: TGTGCTAGTGGTTTGTCCCTTTCGGAGGTGGGCGAGCAGTACTTC. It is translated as CASGLSLSEVGEQYF.

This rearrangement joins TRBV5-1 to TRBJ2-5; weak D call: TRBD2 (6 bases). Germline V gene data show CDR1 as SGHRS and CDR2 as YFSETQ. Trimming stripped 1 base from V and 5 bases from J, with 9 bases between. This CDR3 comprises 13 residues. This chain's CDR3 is CASSLTEGETQYF. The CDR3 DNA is TGCGCCAGCAGCTTGACGGAGGGGGAGACCCAGTACTTC.

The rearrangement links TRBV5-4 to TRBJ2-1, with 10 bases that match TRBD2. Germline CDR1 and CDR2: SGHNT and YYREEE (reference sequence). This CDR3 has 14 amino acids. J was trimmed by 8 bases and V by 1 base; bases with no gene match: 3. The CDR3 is CASSLSSGSYEQFF. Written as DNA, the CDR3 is TGTGCCAGCAGCTTGTCTAGCGGGAGTTATGAGCAGTTCTTC.

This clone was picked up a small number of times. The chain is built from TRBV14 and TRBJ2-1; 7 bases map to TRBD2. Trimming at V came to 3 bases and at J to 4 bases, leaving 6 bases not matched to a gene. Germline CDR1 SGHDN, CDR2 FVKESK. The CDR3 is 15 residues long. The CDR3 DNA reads TGTGCCAGCAGCCAGCGCGGGAGTAGGTACAATGAGCAGTTCTTC. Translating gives CASSQRGSRYNEQFF.

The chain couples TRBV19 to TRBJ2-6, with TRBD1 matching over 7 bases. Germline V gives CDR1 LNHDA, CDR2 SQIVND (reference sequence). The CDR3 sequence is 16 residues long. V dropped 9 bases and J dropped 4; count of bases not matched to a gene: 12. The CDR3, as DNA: TGTGCCAGCCTCAGGACAGGTGGATGGGGGGCCAACGTCCTGACTTTC. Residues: CASLRTGGWGANVLTF.

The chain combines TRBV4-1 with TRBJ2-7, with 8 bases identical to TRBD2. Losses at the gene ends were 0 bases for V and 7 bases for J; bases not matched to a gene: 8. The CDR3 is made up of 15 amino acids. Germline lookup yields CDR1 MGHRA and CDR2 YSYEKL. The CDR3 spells CASSQDRGRTGEQYF. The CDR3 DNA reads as TGCGCCAGCAGCCAAGATCGCGGGAGGACGGGGGAGCAGTACTTC.

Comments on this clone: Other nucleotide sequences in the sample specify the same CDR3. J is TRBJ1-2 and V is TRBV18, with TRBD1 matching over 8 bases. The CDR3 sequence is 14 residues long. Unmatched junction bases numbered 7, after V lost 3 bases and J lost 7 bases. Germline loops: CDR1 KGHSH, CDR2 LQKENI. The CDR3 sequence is CASSPPGQDSGYTF. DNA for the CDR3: TGTGCCAGCTCACCTCCGGGACAGGACTCTGGCTACACCTTC.

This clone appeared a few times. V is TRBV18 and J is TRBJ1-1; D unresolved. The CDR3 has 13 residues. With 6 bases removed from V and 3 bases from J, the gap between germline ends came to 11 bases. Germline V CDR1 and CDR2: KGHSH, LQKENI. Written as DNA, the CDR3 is TGTGCCAGCTCGCCTTCGAGGGACACTGAAGCTTTCTTT. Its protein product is CASSPSRDTEAFF.

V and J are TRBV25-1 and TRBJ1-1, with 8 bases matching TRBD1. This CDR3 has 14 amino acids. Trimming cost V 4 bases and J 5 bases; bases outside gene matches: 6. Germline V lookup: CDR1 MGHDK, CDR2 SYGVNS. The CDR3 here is CASSVGQGSTEAFF. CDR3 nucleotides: TGTGCCAGCAGTGTCGGACAGGGTAGTACTGAAGCTTTCTTT. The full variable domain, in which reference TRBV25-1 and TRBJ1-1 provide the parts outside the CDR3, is EADIYQTPRYLVIGTGKKITLECSQTMGHDKMYWYQQDPGMELHLIHYSYGVNSTEKGDLSSESTVSRIRTEHFPLTLESARPSHTSQYLCASSVGQGSTEAFFGQGTRLTVV.